These 22 T cell receptor beta chains were sequenced from one sample in a study of graft-versus-host responses after intestinal transplantation. Here immunoSEQ multiplex PCR was the method, and the copy in TCRdb shows in-frame clones only, minus some. In the table there are some 110,000 clones, just over 90% of which are singletons. No cognate antigen is known for these TCRs. Sequenced material: unstimulated CD4+ T cells sorted from spleen or lymph node cells, taken before transplant. The receptor set was obtained from a human donor who was the organ donor for an intestinal transplant.

This chain connects TRBV19 to TRBJ1-5; 7 nucleotides line up with TRBD1. V trimming: 3 bases; J trimming: 6 bases; junction bases outside the gene matches: 8. CDR1 is LNHDA and CDR2 is SQIVND in the germline V gene (reference sequence). This CDR3 is 15 amino acids long. DNA of the CDR3: TGTGCCAGTAGTATGTTGGTACAGGGGATTCAGCCCCAGCATTTT. Protein product: CASSMLVQGIQPQHF. Looking up the rest from reference TRBV19 and TRBJ1-5 gives the full variable domain: DGGITQSPKYLFRKEGQNVTLSCEQNLNHDAMYWYRQDPGQGLRLIYYSQIVNDFQKGDIAEGYSVSREKKESFPLTVTSAQKNPTAFYLCASSMLVQGIQPQHFGDGTRLSIL.

J is TRBJ2-1 and V is TRBV7-6, with D unclear. This CDR3 has 15 residues. Germline V CDR1 and CDR2: SGHVS, FNYEAQ. Trimming cost V 1 base and J 0 bases, with 7 bases left between them. In DNA, the CDR3 is TGTGCCAGCAGCTTAGGCGCCTACTCCTACAATGAGCAGTTCTTC. Translating it yields CASSLGAYSYNEQFF.

CDR3 bases: TGTGCCAGCAGCCCCGTCAGCAATCATGAGCAGTTCTTC. This gives the protein CASSPVSNHEQFF. J is TRBJ2-1 and V is TRBV5-6, with unresolved D. This CDR3 is built from 13 residues. Trimming left V 4 bases short and J 8 bases short, with 13 bases between. Germline loops: CDR1 SGHDT, CDR2 YYEEEE.

The genes are TRBV5-1 and TRBJ2-6; TRBD1 agrees at 10 bases. The CDR3 sequence is 19 residues long. Germline lookup yields CDR1 SGHRS and CDR2 YFSETQ. V trimming: 0 bases; J trimming: 0 bases; junction bases outside the gene matches: 6. CDR3 bases: TGCGCCAGCAGCTTGGCTGGGACAGGGGTCCCCTCTGGGGCCAACGTCCTGACTTTC. It specifies CASSLAGTGVPSGANVLTF.

The chain has TRBV9 and TRBJ2-3; the match to TRBD2 covers 11 bases. CDR1 and CDR2 from the germline V gene are SGDLS and YYNGEE. With V trimmed by 4 bases and J by 3 bases, 4 bases remained unmatched. This CDR3 region has 15 residues. The CDR3 DNA reads TGTGCCAGCAGCATGACTAGCGGGAAGACAGATACGCAGTATTTT. It yields the protein CASSMTSGKTDTQYF. The full variable domain, completed using reference TRBV9 and TRBJ2-3, is DSGVTQTPKHLITATGQRVTLRCSPRSGDLSVYWYQQSLDQGLQFLIQYYNGEERAKGNILERFSAQQFPDLHSELNLSSLELGDSALYFCASSMTSGKTDTQYFGPGTRLTVL.

The DNA for the CDR3 is TGCGCCAGCAGCCAAGGATGGATAAATGAAGCTTTCTTT. Its protein is CASSQGWINEAFF. The chain links TRBV4-1 to TRBJ1-1, with D unclear. Trimming left V 1 base short and J 7 bases short, with 10 bases between. The CDR3 contains 13 residues. Germline-derived CDR1 and CDR2 are MGHRA and YSYEKL.

The chain recombines TRBV6-5 with TRBJ2-1; a weak D match, TRBD2 (6 bases). The germline V gene has CDR1 MNHEY and CDR2 SVGAGI. The CDR3 extends over 15 amino acids. The V gene lost 0 bases and the J gene lost 4 bases, with 10 bases spanning the gap. The CDR3 sequence is CASSYSGSGYNEQFF. As DNA, the CDR3 is TGTGCCAGCAGTTACTCGGGTAGCGGATACAATGAGCAGTTCTTC.

This chain joins TRBV27 and TRBJ2-1; TRBD1 matches at 8 bases. The germline V gene has CDR1 MNHEY and CDR2 SMNVEV (reference sequence). The trim removed 5 bases at V and 7 bases at J, leaving 10 bases unmatched. The CDR3 sequence is 15 residues long. The CDR3 DNA sequence: TGTGCCAGCAGTCCACAGGACAGGGTTACAAATGAGCAGTTCTTC. Its protein product is CASSPQDRVTNEQFF.

The CDR3 loop is CASSAQPGTLATNEKLFF. The CDR3 DNA reads TGTGCCAGCAGTGCCCAGCCCGGGACCCTTGCAACTAATGAAAAACTGTTTTTT. V is TRBV2 and J is TRBJ1-4, with a tentative D call TRBD1 (5 bases). The CDR3 length is 18 residues. V lost 4 bases, J lost 0 bases, and 18 bases lay in between. Germline CDR1 is SNHLY and CDR2 is FYNNEI.

V and J are TRBV19 and TRBJ1-1; D may be TRBD1 (6 bases). The CDR3 contains 13 residues. Germline V gives CDR1 LNHDA, CDR2 SQIVND (reference sequence). V lost 9 bases to trimming and J lost 2 bases, with 13 bases between them. The CDR3 sequence is CASVPTGNTEAFF. CDR3 sequence (DNA): TGTGCCAGCGTCCCGACAGGCAACACTGAAGCTTTCTTT.

The V and J genes are TRBV10-3 and TRBJ2-1; 11 nucleotides agree with TRBD2. CDR1 is ENHRY and CDR2 is SYGVKD in the germline V gene. There are 15 residues in the CDR3. Trimming cost V 10 bases and J 5 bases; bases outside gene matches: 10. In nucleotides, the CDR3 is TGTGCCACACACGCACTAGCGGGGGCAGACAATGAGCAGTTCTTC. Protein product: CATHALAGADNEQFF.

The chain couples TRBV28 to TRBJ2-7; D call uncertain. The CDR3 contains 11 residues. The V gene lost 5 bases and the J gene lost 2 bases, with 4 bases spanning the gap. CDR1 is MDHEN, CDR2 SYDVKM, per germline. For the CDR3, the DNA is TGTGCCAGCAGTACCCCCTACGAGCAGTACTTC. Amino acid sequence: CASSTPYEQYF.

V usage is TRBV28 and J usage is TRBJ1-2, with unresolved D. The CDR3 consists of 13 residues. In germline, CDR1 is MDHEN, CDR2 SYDVKM. Trimming removed 7 bases from V and 4 bases from J, with 13 bases in between. CDR3 protein: CASTSAGFYGYTF. The CDR3 bases are TGTGCCAGCACCAGTGCTGGGTTCTATGGCTACACCTTC.

The chain couples TRBV7-6 to TRBJ1-1; the D gene is possibly TRBD1 (5 bases). Per the germline V gene, CDR1 is SGHVS and CDR2 is FNYEAQ. The CDR3 runs 16 residues. V gave up 0 bases and J gave up 0 bases, with 11 bases separating them. The CDR3, as DNA: TGTGCCAGCAGCTTAGCTGCGGGGGGGGTGAACACTGAAGCTTTCTTT. Protein product: CASSLAAGGVNTEAFF.

The gene calls are TRBV6-5 and TRBJ2-5; 10 nucleotides line up with TRBD1. The J call may be mistaken, given a closer DNA end match to TRBJ2-7. This CDR3 spans 13 amino acids. Germline V gene sequence: CDR1 MNHEY, CDR2 SVGAGI. The CDR3 region is CASSRDRGYEQYF. The CDR3 DNA reads TGTGCCAGCAGCAGGGACAGGGGTTACGAGCAGTACTTC.

The chain is built from TRBV30 and TRBJ2-7; D ambiguous. V dropped 2 bases and J dropped 6 bases, with 11 bases sitting between them. Looked up from germline, CDR1 is GTSNPN and CDR2 is SVGIG (reference sequence). The CDR3 contains 12 residues. This CDR3 is CAWSTTPGEQYF. The CDR3 DNA reads as TGTGCCTGGAGTACAACTCCCGGCGAGCAGTACTTC.

The CDR3 is CASSIGGQVFNQPQHF. The CDR3 region has the DNA TGTGCCAGTAGTATAGGGGGACAGGTCTTCAATCAGCCCCAGCATTTT. The chain combines TRBV19 with TRBJ1-5, with 8 bases fitting TRBD1. The germline gives CDR1 LNHDA, CDR2 SQIVND (reference sequence). This CDR3 region has 16 residues. The V segment lost 1 base and the J segment 3 bases; nucleotides outside the gene matches: 5.

This clone has only one observation. The chain recombines TRBV6-5 with TRBJ1-2; TRBD1 agrees at 9 bases. V lost 5 bases and J lost 4; bases outside the gene matches: 2. The CDR3 has 13 residues. Germline CDR1 and CDR2: MNHEY and SVGAGI. CDR3 region: CASSTGQGYGYTF. The CDR3 coding sequence is TGTGCCAGCAGTACGGGACAGGGCTATGGCTACACCTTC.

The CDR3 protein is CASSPDAMRSEQYF. The DNA for the CDR3 is TGTGCCAGCAGCCCCGACGCAATGAGGAGCGAGCAGTACTTC. The chain has TRBV7-7 and TRBJ2-7; D uncertain. This CDR3 comprises 14 residues. Germline V gene lookup returns CDR1 SSHAT and CDR2 FNYEAQ (reference sequence). V was shortened by 5 bases and J by 6 bases, with 17 bases between the two germline ends.

DNA of the CDR3: TGTGCCAGCAACTACTACAGGGGGGACTATGGCTACACCTTC. Translating it yields CASNYYRGDYGYTF. This chain joins TRBV2 and TRBJ1-2, with 8 nucleotides matching TRBD1. Germline trimming cut 7 bases from V and 3 bases from J; bases unmatched to any gene: 7. The CDR3 extends over 14 amino acids. Per the germline V gene, CDR1 is SNHLY and CDR2 is FYNNEI.

The V call is TRBV28, the J call TRBJ1-5; TRBD1 is a possible D gene (6 bases). CDR1 is MDHEN, CDR2 SYDVKM, per germline. V shed 7 bases and J shed 1 base, with 8 bases lying between them. The CDR3 extends over 13 amino acids. CDR3 nucleotide sequence: TGTGCCAGCAAAACAGGGAGCAATCAGCCCCAGCATTTT. This translates into CASKTGSNQPQHF.

This clone appeared a few times. This sequence joins TRBV4-2 and TRBJ2-1; D may correspond to TRBD1 or TRBD2 (5 bases each). Germline V lookup: CDR1 LGHNA, CDR2 YNFKEQ. Trimming removed 4 bases from V and 6 bases from J, with 19 bases in between. The CDR3 is 16 amino acids. The DNA for the CDR3 is TGTGCCAGCAGCCGAGAGGGACCCAGAGAGATCAATGAGCAGTTCTTC. This gives the protein CASSREGPREINEQFF.